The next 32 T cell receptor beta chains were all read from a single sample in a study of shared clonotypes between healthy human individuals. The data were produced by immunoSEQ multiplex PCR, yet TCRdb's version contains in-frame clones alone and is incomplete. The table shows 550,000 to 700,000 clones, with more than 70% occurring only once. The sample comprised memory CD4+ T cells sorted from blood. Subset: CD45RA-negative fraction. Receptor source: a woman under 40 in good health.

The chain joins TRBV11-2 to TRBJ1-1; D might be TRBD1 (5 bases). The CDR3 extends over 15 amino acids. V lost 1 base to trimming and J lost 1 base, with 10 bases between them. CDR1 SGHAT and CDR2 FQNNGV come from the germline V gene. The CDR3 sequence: CASSLVGGENTEAFF. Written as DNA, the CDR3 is TGTGCCAGCAGCTTAGTCGGGGGGGAGAACACTGAAGCTTTCTTT.

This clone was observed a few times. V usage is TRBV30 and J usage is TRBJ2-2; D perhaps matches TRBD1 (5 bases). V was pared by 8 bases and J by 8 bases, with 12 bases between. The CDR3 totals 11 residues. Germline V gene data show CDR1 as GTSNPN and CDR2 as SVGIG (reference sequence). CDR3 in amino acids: CAGHRRGELFF. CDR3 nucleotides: TGTGCCGGACACAGAAGGGGGGAGCTGTTTTTT.

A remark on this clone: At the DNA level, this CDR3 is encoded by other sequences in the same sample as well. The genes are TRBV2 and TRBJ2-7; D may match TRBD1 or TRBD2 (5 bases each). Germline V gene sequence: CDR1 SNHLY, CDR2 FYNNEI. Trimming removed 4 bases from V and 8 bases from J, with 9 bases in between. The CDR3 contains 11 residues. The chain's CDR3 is CASSVGTKQYF. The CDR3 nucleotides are TGTGCCAGCAGTGTGGGGACCAAGCAGTACTTC.

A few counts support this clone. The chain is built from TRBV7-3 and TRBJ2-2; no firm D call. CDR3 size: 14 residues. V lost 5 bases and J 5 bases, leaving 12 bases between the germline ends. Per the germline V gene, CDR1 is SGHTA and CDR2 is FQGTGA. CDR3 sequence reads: CASSPLSRTGELFF. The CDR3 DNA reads TGTGCCAGCAGCCCCCTATCGAGGACCGGGGAGCTGTTTTTT.

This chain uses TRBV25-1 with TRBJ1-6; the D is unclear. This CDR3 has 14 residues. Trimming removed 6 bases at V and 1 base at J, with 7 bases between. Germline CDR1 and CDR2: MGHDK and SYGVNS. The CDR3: CASSGLSYNSPLHF. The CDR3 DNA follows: TGTGCCAGCAGCGGACTGTCCTATAATTCACCCCTCCACTTT.

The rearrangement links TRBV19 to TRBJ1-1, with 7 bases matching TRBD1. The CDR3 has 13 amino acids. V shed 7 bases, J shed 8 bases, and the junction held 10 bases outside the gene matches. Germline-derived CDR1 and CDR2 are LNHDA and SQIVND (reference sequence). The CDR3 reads CASISGQTREAFF. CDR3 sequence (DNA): TGTGCCAGTATCTCGGGACAGACGAGGGAAGCTTTCTTT.

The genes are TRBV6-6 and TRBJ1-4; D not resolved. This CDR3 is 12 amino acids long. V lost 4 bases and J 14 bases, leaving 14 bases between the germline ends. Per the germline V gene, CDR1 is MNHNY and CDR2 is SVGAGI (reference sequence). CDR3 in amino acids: CASSSSGLQLFF. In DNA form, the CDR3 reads TGTGCCAGCAGTTCCTCCGGACTTCAGCTGTTTTTT.

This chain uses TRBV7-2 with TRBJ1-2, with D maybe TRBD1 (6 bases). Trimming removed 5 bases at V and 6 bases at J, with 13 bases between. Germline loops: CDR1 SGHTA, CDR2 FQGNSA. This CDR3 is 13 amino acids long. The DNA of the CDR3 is TGTGCCAGCAGCGTATATAACAGGGATGGCTACACCTTC. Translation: CASSVYNRDGYTF.

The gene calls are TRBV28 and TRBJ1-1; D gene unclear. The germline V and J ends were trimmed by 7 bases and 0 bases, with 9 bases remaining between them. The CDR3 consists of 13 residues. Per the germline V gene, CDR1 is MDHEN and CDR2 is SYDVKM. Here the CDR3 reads CASISTVNTEAFF. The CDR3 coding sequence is TGTGCCAGCATATCGACTGTGAACACTGAAGCTTTCTTT.

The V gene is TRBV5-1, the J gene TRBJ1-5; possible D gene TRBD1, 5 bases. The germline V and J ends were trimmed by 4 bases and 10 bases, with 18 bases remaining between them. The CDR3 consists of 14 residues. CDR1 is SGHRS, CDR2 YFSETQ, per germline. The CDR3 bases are TGCGCCAGCAGCGTAGGGACTGAGGGATCCCCCCAGCATTTT. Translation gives CASSVGTEGSPQHF.

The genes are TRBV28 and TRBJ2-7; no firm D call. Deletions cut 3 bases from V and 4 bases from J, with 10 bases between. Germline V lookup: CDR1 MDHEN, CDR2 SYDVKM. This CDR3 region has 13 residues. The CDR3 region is CASSLPVKYEQYF. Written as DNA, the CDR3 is TGTGCCAGCAGTTTGCCGGTAAAGTACGAGCAGTACTTC.

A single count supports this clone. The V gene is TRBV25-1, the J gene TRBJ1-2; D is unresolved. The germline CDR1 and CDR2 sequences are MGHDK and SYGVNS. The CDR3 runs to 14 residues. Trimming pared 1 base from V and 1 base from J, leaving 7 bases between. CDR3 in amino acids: CASSESTVNYGYTF. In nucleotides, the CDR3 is TGTGCCAGCAGTGAATCGACCGTTAACTATGGCTACACCTTC.

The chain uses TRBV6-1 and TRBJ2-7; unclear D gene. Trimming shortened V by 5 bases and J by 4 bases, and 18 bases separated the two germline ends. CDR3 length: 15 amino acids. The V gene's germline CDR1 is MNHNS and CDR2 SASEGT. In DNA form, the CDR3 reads TGTGCCAGCAGTCCAGACTGGTCTTCTCCTTACGAGCAGTACTTC. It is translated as CASSPDWSSPYEQYF.

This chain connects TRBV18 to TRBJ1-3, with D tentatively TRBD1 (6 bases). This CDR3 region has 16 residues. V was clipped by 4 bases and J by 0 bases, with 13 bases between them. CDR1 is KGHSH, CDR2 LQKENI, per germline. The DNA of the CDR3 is TGTGCCAGCTCACTCCGACAGGCCAACTCTGGAAACACCATATATTTT. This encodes CASSLRQANSGNTIYF.

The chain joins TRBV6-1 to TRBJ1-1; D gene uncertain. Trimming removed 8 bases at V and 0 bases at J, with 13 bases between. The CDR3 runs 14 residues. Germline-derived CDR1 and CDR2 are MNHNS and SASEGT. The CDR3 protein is CASELSIMNTEAFF. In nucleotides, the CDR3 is TGTGCCAGCGAGTTGTCGATTATGAACACTGAAGCTTTCTTT.

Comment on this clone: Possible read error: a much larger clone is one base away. The DNA of the CDR3 is TGTGCCAGCAGCTTAGTCTACGAGCAGTACTTC. Translation: CASSLVYEQYF. The J gene is TRBJ2-7, the V gene TRBV11-2, with D unclear. Germline CDR1 is SGHAT and CDR2 is FQNNGV. CDR3 length: 11 residues. Trimming left V 1 base short and J 3 bases short, with 1 base between.

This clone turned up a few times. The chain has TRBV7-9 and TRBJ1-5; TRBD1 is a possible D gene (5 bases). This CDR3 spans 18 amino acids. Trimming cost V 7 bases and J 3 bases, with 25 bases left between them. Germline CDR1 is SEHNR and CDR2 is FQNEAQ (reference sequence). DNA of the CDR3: TGTGCCAGCACCTGGACTCAGGCCTGGGGGGGTATCAATCAGCCCCAGCATTTT. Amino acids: CASTWTQAWGGINQPQHF.

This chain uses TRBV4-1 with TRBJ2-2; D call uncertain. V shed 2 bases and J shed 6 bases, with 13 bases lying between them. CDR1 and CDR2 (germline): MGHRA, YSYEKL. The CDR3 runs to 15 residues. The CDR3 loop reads CASSQKLSIPGELFF. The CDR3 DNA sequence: TGCGCCAGCAGCCAAAAACTTAGTATCCCCGGGGAGCTGTTTTTT.

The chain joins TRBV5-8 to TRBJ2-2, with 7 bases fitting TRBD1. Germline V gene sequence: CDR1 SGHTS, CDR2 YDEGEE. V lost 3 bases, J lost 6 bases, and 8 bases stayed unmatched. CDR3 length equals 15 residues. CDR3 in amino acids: CASSWPGTAPGELFF. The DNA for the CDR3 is TGTGCCAGCAGCTGGCCCGGGACAGCACCCGGGGAGCTGTTTTTT.

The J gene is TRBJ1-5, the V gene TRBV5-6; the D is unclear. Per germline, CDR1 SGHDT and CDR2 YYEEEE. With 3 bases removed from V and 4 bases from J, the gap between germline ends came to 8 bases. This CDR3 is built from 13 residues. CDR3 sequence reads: CASSSNRNQPQHF. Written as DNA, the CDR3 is TGTGCCAGCAGCTCTAACAGAAATCAGCCCCAGCATTTT.

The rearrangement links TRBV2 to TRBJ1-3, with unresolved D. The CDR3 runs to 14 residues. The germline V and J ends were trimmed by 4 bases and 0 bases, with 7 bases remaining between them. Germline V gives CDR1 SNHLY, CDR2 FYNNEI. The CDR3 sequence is CASSVPSSGNTIYF. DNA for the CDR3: TGTGCCAGCAGTGTACCTAGCTCTGGAAACACCATATATTTT.

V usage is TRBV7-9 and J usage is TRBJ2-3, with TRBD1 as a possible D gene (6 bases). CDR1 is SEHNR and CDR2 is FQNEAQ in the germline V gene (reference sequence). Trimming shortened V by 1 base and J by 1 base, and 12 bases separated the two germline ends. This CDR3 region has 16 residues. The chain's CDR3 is CASSLGAGVGTDTQYF. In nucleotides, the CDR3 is TGTGCCAGCAGCTTAGGTGCAGGGGTTGGCACAGATACGCAGTATTTT.

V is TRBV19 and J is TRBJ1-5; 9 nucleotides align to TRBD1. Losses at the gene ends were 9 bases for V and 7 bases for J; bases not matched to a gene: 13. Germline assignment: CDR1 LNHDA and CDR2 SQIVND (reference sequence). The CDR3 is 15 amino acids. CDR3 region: CASRVVGTGFQPQHF. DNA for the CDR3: TGTGCCAGCCGGGTCGTGGGGACAGGGTTCCAGCCCCAGCATTTT.

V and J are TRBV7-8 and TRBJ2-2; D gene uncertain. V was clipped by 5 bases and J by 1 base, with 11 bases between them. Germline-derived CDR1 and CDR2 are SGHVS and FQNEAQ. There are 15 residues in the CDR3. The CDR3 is CASSLPRRNTGELFF. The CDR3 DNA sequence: TGTGCCAGCAGCCTACCCAGGAGGAACACCGGGGAGCTGTTTTTT.

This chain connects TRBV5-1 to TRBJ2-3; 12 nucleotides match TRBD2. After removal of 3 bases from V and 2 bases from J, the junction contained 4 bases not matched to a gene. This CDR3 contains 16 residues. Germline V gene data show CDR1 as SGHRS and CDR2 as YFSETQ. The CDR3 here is CASSSLAGGFTDTQYF. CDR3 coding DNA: TGCGCCAGCAGCTCACTAGCGGGAGGATTCACAGATACGCAGTATTTT.

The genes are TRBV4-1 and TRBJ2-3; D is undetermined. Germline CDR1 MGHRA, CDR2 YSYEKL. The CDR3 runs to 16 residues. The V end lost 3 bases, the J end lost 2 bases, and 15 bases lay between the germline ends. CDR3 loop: CASSQKPSRITDTQYF. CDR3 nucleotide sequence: TGCGCCAGCAGCCAGAAACCCTCCCGAATCACAGATACGCAGTATTTT.

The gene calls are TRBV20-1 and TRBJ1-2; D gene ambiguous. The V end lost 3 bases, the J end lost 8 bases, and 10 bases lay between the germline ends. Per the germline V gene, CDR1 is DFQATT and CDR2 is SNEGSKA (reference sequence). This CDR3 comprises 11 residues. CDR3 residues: CSARRQAGYTF. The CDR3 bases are TGCAGTGCTAGGAGGCAGGCCGGCTACACCTTC.

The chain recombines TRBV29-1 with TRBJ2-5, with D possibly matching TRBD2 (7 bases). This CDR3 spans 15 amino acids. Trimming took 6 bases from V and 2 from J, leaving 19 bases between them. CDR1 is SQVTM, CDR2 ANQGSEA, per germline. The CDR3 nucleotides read TGCAGCGTGGGGGGGGCTAGCGAAAATCAAGAGACCCAGTACTTC. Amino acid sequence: CSVGGASENQETQYF.

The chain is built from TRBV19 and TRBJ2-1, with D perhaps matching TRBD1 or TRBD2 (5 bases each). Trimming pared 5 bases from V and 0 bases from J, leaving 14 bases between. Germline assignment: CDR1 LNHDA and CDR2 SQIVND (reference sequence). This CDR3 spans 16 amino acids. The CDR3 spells CASSARDGSSYNEQFF. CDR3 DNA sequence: TGTGCCAGTAGTGCCCGGGACGGAAGCTCCTACAATGAGCAGTTCTTC.

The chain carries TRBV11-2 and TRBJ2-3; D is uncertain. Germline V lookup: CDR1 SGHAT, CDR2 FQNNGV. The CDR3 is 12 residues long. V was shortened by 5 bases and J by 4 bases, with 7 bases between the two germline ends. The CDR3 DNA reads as TGTGCCAGCAGCCTATACTCAGATACGCAGTATTTT. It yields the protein CASSLYSDTQYF.

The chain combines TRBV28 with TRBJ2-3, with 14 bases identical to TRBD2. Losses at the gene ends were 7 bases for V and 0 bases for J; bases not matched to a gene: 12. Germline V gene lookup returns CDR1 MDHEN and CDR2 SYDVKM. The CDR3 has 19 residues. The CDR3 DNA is TGTGCCAGCATTACGGGGGGACTAGCGGGAGATACTAGCACAGATACGCAGTATTTT. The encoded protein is CASITGGLAGDTSTDTQYF.

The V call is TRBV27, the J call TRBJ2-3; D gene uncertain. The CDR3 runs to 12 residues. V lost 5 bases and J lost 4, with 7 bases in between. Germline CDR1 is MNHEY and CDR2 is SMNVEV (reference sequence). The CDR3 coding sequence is TGTGCCAGCAGTCCCGCATCAGATACGCAGTATTTT. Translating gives CASSPASDTQYF.